This T cell receptor beta chain was recovered during a study of shared clonotypes between healthy human individuals. Profiled with immunoSEQ multiplex PCR; TCRdb holds only in-frame clones, not every one. The table has around 500,000 clones, roughly 80% seen once. This CDR3 has 14 residues. CDR1 and CDR2 (germline): SGHNT, YENEEA. Losses at the gene ends were 5 bases for V and 6 bases for J; bases not matched to a gene: 6. The sample comprised PBMCs. The rearrangement links TRBV11-3 to TRBJ2-2; 7 nucleotides line up with TRBD1. The clonotype comes from a middle-aged woman in good health. Some clones in this sample may be carry-over from other donors' samples. The CDR3 is CASSEDRWAGELFF. CDR3 nucleotide sequence: TGTGCCAGCAGCGAGGACAGGTGGGCCGGGGAGCTGTTTTTT.